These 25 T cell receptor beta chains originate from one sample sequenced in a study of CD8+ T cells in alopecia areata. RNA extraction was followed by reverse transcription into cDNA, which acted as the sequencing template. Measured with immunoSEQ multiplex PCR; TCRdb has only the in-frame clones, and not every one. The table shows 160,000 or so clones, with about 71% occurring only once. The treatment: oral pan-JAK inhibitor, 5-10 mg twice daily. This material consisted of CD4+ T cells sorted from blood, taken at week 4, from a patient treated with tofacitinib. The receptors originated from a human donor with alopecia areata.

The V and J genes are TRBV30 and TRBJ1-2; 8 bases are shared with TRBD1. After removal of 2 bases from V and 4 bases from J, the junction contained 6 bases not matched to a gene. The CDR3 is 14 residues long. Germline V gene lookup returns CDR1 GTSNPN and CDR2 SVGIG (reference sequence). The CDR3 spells CAWSPNRGIYGYTF. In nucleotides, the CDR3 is TGTGCCTGGAGTCCAAACAGGGGGATCTATGGCTACACCTTC.

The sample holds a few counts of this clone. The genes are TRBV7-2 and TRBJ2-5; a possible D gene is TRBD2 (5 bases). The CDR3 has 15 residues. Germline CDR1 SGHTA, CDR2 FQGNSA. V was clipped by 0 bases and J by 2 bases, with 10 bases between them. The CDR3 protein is CASSLARAEQETQYF. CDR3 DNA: TGTGCCAGCAGCTTAGCGCGGGCGGAGCAAGAGACCCAGTACTTC. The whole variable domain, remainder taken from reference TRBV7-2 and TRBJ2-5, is GAGVSQSPSNKVTEKGKDVELRCDPISGHTALYWYRQSLGQGLEFLIYFQGNSAPDKSGLPSDRFSAERTGGSVSTLTIQRTQQEDSAVYLCASSLARAEQETQYFGPGTRLLVL.

DNA of the CDR3: TGTGCCTGGAGTGACGGGCGGTCTCAGCCCCAGCATTTT. Its translation is CAWSDGRSQPQHF. The chain uses TRBV30 and TRBJ1-5; no clear D gene. CDR1 and CDR2 (germline): GTSNPN, SVGIG (reference sequence). Trimming took 1 base from V and 6 from J, leaving 10 bases between them. The CDR3 covers 13 residues.

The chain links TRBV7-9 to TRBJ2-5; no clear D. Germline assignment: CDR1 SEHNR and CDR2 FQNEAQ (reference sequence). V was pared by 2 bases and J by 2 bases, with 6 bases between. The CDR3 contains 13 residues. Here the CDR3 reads CASSLSRQETQYF. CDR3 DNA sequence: TGTGCCAGCAGCTTATCCCGGCAAGAGACCCAGTACTTC.

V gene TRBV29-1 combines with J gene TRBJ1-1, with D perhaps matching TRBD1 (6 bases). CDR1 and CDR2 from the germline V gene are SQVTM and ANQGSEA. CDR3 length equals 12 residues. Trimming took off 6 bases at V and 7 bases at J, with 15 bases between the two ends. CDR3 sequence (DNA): TGCAGCGTCGGGCAGGGGCGAGGTGAAGCTTTCTTT. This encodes CSVGQGRGEAFF.

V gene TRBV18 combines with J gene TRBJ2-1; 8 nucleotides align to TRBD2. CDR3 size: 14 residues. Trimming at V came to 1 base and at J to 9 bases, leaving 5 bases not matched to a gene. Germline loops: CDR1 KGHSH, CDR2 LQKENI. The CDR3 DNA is TGTGCCAGCTCACCACGGAGCGGGGGCGGTGAGCAGTTCTTC. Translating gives CASSPRSGGGEQFF.

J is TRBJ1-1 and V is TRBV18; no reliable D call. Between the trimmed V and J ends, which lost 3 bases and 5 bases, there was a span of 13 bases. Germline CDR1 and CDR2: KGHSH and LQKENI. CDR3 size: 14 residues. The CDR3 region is CASSPGVYGTEAFF. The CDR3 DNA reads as TGTGCCAGCTCACCCGGAGTCTATGGGACTGAAGCTTTCTTT.

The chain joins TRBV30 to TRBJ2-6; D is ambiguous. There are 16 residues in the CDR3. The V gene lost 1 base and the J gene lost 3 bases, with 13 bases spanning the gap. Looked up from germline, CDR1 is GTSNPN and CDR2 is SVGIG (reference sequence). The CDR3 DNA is TGTGCCTGGAGTGAAGGCCCCTCGGGTGGGGCCAACGTCCTGACTTTC. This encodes CAWSEGPSGGANVLTF.

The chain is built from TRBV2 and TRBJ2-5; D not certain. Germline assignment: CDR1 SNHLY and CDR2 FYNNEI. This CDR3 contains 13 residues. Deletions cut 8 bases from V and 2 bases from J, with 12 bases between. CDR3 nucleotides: TGTGCCAGCGGTCGACTGAGACAAGAGACCCAGTACTTC. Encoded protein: CASGRLRQETQYF.

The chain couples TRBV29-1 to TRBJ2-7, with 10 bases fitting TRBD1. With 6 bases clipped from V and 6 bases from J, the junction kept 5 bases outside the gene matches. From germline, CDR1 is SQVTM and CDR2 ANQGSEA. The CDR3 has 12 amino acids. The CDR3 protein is CSVDRGYGEQYF. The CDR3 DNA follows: TGCAGCGTGGACAGGGGGTATGGCGAGCAGTACTTC.

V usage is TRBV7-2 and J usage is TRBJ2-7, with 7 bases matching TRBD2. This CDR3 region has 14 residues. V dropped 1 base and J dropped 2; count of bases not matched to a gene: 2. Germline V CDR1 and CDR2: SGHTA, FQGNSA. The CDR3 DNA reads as TGTGCCAGCAGCTTAGAAGCGGGGCCCTACGAGCAGTACTTC. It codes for CASSLEAGPYEQYF.

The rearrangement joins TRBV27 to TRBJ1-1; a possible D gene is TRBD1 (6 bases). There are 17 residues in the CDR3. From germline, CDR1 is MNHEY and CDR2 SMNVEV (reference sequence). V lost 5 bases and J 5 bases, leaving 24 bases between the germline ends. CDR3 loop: CASSKRGGARIGTEAFF. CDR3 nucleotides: TGTGCCAGCAGTAAGCGAGGGGGGGCGCGTATTGGTACTGAAGCTTTCTTT.

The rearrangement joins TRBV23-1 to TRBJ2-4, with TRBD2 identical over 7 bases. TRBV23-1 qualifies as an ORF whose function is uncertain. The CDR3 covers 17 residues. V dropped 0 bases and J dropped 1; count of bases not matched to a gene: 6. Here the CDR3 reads CASSQSDGRMAKNIQYF. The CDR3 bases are TGCGCCAGCAGTCAATCGGACGGGAGGATGGCCAAAAACATTCAGTACTTC.

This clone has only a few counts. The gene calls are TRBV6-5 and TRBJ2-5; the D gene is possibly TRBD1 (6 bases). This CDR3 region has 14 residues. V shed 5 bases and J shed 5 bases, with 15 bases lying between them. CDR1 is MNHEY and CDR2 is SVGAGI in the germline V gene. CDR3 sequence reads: CASSNRAGWETQYF. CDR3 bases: TGTGCCAGCAGTAACAGGGCCGGGTGGGAGACCCAGTACTTC.

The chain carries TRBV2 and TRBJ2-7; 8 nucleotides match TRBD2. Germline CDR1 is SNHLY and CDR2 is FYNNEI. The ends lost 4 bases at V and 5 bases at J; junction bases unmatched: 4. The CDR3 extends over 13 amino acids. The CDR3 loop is CASSGTSRNEQYF. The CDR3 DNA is TGTGCCAGCAGTGGGACTAGCCGCAACGAGCAGTACTTC. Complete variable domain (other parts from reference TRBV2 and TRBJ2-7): EPEVTQTPSHQVTQMGQEVILRCVPISNHLYFYWYRQILGQKVEFLVSFYNNEISEKSEIFDDQFSVERPDGSNFTLKIRSTKLEDSAMYFCASSGTSRNEQYFGPGTRLTVT.

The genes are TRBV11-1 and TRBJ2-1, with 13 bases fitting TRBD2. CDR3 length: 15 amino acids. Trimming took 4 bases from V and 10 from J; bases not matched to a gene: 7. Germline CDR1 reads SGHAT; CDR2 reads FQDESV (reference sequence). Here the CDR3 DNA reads TGTGCCAGCAGCTCGGGACTAGCGGGAAACCTCGAGCAGTTCTTC. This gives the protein CASSSGLAGNLEQFF.

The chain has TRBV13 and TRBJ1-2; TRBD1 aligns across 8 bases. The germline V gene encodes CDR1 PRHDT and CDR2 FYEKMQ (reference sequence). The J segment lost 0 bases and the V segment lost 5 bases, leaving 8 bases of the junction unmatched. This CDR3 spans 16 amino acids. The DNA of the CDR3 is TGTGCCAGCAGCCCAAAATACAGGGGGGCTAACTATGGCTACACCTTC. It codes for CASSPKYRGANYGYTF.

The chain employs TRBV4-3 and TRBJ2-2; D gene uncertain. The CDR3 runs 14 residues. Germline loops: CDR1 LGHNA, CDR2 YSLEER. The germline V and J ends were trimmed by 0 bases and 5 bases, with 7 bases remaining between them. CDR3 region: CASSQDWVTGELFF. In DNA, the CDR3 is TGCGCCAGCAGCCAAGATTGGGTAACCGGGGAGCTGTTTTTT.

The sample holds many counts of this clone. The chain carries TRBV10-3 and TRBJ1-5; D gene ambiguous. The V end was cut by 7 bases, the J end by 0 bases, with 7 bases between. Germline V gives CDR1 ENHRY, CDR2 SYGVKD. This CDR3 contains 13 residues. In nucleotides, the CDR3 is TGTGCCATCAACCCGGATAGCAATCAGCCCCAGCATTTT. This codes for CAINPDSNQPQHF.

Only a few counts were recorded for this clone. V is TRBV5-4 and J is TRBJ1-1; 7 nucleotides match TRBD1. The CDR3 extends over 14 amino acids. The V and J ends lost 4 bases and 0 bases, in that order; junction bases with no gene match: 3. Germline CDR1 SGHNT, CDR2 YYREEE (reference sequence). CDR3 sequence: CASSRDSVNTEAFF. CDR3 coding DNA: TGTGCCAGCAGCAGGGACAGCGTGAACACTGAAGCTTTCTTT.

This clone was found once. CDR3 in DNA: TGTGCCAGCAGGGGACCCAAGACCACTGAAGCTTTCTTT. Its protein product is CASRGPKTTEAFF. The chain carries TRBV9 and TRBJ1-1, with D possibly matching TRBD1 (5 bases). The CDR3 has 13 residues. Germline assignment: CDR1 SGDLS and CDR2 YYNGEE. Trimming stripped 5 bases from V and 4 bases from J, with 12 bases between.

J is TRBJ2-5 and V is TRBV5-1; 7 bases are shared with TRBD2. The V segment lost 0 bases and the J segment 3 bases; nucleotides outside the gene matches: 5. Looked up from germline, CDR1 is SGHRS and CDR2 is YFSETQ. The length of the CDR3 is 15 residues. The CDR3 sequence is CASSLVAGTKETQYF. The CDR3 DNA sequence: TGCGCCAGCAGCTTGGTCGCGGGGACTAAAGAGACCCAGTACTTC.

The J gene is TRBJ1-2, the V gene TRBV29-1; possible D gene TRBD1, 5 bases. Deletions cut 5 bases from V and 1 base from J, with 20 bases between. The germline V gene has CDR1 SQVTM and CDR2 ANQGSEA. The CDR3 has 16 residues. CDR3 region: CSVYHGTNNFNYGYTF. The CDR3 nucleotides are TGCAGCGTTTACCACGGGACGAACAACTTTAACTATGGCTACACCTTC.

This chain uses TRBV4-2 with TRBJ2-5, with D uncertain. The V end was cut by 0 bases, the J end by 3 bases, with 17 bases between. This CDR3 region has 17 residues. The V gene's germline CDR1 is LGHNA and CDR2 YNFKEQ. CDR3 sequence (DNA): TGTGCCAGCAGCCAAGATGATCAGCGAAGTAACAAAGAGACCCAGTACTTC. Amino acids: CASSQDDQRSNKETQYF.

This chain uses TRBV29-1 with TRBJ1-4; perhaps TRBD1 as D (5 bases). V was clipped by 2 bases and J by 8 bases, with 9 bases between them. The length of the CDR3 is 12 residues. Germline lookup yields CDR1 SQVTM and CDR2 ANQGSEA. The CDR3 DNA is TGCAGCGTTGAAAGGGGTGGCGAAAAACTGTTTTTT. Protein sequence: CSVERGGEKLFF.